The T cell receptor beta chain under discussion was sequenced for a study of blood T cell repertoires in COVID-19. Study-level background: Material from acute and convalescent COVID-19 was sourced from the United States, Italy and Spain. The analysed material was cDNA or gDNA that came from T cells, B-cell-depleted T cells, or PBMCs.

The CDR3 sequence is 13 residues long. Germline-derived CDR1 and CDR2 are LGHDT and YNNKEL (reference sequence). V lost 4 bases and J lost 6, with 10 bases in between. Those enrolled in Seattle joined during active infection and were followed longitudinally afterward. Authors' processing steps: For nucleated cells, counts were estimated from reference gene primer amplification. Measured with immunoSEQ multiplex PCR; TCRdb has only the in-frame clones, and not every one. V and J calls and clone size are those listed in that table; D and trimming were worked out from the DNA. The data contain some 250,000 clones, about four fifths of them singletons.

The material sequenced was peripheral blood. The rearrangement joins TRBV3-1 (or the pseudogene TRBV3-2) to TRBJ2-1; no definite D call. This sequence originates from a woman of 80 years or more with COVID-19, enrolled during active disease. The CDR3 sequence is CASSPLVSNEQFF. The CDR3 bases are TGTGCCAGCAGCCCCTTAGTTAGCAATGAGCAGTTCTTC.